Listed below are T cell receptor beta chains from one sample, sequenced in a study of cytomegalovirus exposure and HLA in healthy donors. The protocol was immunoSEQ multiplex PCR, while the TCRdb copy is restricted to in-frame clones and leaves out a portion. The repertoire table contains roughly 71,000 clones. Sequencing input: PBMCs. These receptors originate from a woman in her forties in good health and CMV-seropositive. CDR3s include the opening cysteine and the closing phenylalanine or tryptophan. A D gene is named only where the DNA matches it firmly.

V,J,D,CDR3,DNA
TRBV5-1,TRBJ2-5,.,CASSLRGGQETQYF,TGCGCCAGCAGCTTGAGGGGAGGCCAAGAGACCCAGTACTTC
TRBV11-2,TRBJ1-2,.,CASSFQQGRDGYTF,TGTGCCAGCAGCTTCCAGCAGGGGAGGGATGGCTACACCTTC
TRBV5-8,TRBJ1-4,.,CASSPGHSTNEKLFF,TGTGCCAGCAGCCCCGGACACTCAACTAATGAAAAACTGTTTTTT
TRBV28,TRBJ1-4,.,CASSLLRGSNEKLFF,TGTGCCAGCAGTTTACTTCGAGGAAGCAATGAAAAACTGTTTTTT
TRBV9,TRBJ2-1,TRBD2,CASSVSGGYNEQFF,TGTGCCAGCAGCGTAAGCGGGGGCTACAATGAGCAGTTCTTC
TRBV5-1,TRBJ2-3,.,CASSLLTGDTQYF,TGCGCCAGCAGCTTGTTAACGGGAGATACGCAGTATTTT
TRBV9,TRBJ2-1,TRBD2,CASSASGSSYNEQFF,TGTGCCAGCAGCGCTAGCGGGAGCTCCTACAATGAGCAGTTCTTC
TRBV5-4,TRBJ2-7,.,CASSLEWGSEQYF,TGTGCCAGCAGCTTGGAGTGGGGCTCCGAGCAGTACTTC
TRBV18,TRBJ1-3,.,CASSPRDTGNTIYF,TGTGCCAGCTCACCCCGGGACACCGGAAACACCATATATTTT
TRBV7-8,TRBJ2-6,.,CASSQMAGFSGANVLTF,TGTGCCAGCAGCCAAATGGCGGGCTTCTCTGGGGCCAACGTCCTGACTTTC
TRBV28,TRBJ2-3,.,CASSPQGSTDTQYF,TGTGCCAGCAGTCCCCAGGGGTCAACAGATACGCAGTATTTT
TRBV5-4,TRBJ2-1,TRBD2,CASSVSGGAPYNEQFF,TGTGCCAGCAGCGTTAGCGGGGGGGCCCCCTACAATGAGCAGTTCTTC
TRBV5-4,TRBJ1-4,.,CASSLGTYANEKLFF,TGTGCCAGCAGCTTGGGGACATACGCTAATGAAAAACTGTTTTTT
TRBV7-8,TRBJ2-7,.,CASSVLVTYEQYF,TGTGCCAGCAGCGTACTAGTAACGTACGAGCAGTACTTC
TRBV28,TRBJ2-1,.,CACSGFDEQFF,TGTGCCTGTTCGGGGTTCGATGAGCAGTTCTTC
TRBV6-5,TRBJ2-5,TRBD2,CATALISGETQYF,TGTGCCACCGCGCTAATTAGCGGGGAGACCCAGTACTTC
TRBV7-9,TRBJ2-7,.,CASSLGPRGWQQYF,TGTGCCAGCAGCTTAGGACCCCGCGGGTGGCAGCAGTACTTC
TRBV7-9,TRBJ2-2,.,CASSWERLHTGELFF,TGTGCCAGCAGCTGGGAGCGGCTACACACCGGGGAGCTGTTTTTT
TRBV10-2,TRBJ1-2,.,CASSEGGRGYGYTF,TGCGCCAGCAGTGAGGGGGGCAGGGGTTATGGCTACACCTTC
TRBV7-9,TRBJ2-5,TRBD2,CASSFTSGTDTQYF,TGTGCCAGCAGCTTTACTAGCGGGACTGACACCCAGTACTTC
TRBV28,TRBJ2-1,.,CASSLFLNEQFF,TGTGCCAGCAGTTTATTTTTAAATGAGCAGTTCTTC
TRBV5-1,TRBJ2-7,TRBD1,CASSPRGQDEQYF,TGCGCCAGCAGCCCCCGGGGACAGGACGAGCAGTACTTC
TRBV6-1,TRBJ1-1,.,CASSEEIRGRHRWAFF,TGTGCCAGCAGTGAAGAAATCCGGGGAAGACATAGGTGGGCTTTCTTT
TRBV11-1,TRBJ2-7,.,CASSTGLASYEQYF,TGTGCCAGCAGTACGGGGCTAGCGTCCTACGAGCAGTACTTC
TRBV7-3,TRBJ2-1,TRBD1,CASSLRAWQGQSSYNEQFF,TGTGCCAGCAGCTTACGGGCCTGGCAGGGACAGAGCTCCTACAATGAGCAGTTCTTC
TRBV27,TRBJ2-5,TRBD2,CASSFLGLAETQYF,TGTGCCAGCAGTTTTCTCGGACTAGCGGAGACCCAGTACTTC
TRBV6-1,TRBJ2-3,.,CASSDIGGSTDTQYF,TGTGCCAGCAGTGACATCGGGGGAAGCACAGATACGCAGTATTTT
TRBV4-2,TRBJ1-5,.,CASSQETGLTFTEPQHF,TGTGCCAGCAGCCAAGAGACAGGACTTACGTTCACGGAGCCCCAGCATTTT
TRBV9,TRBJ2-2,TRBD2,CATGVSGGRSNTGELFF,TGTGCCACCGGGGTGAGCGGGGGGCGTTCGAACACCGGGGAGCTGTTTTTT
TRBV27,TRBJ2-5,TRBD2,CASTRTSGSIETQYF,TGTGCCAGCACCCGGACTAGCGGGTCAATAGAGACCCAGTACTTC
TRBV4-3,TRBJ2-7,.,CASSPKGGIYGQYF,TGCGCCAGCAGCCCCAAAGGCGGGATCTACGGGCAGTACTTC
TRBV6-6,TRBJ1-6,TRBD1,CASSYSEGAHSPLHF,TGTGCCAGCAGTTACTCCGAGGGGGCCCATTCACCCCTCCACTTT
TRBV2,TRBJ2-1,TRBD2,CAGTSAYNEQFF,TGTGCCGGGACTAGCGCCTACAATGAGCAGTTCTTC
TRBV28,TRBJ1-3,TRBD1,CASSLQGAGGNTIYF,TGTGCCAGCAGCCTACAGGGGGCGGGAGGAAACACCATATATTTT
TRBV25-1,TRBJ2-2,TRBD1,CASSGDRDTGELFF,TGTGCCAGCAGTGGGGACAGGGACACCGGGGAGCTGTTTTTT
TRBV11-2,TRBJ2-5,TRBD2,CASSPLAGAGGLVAQYF,TGTGCCAGCAGCCCCCTCGCAGGCGCGGGGGGACTTGTGGCCCAGTACTTC
TRBV28,TRBJ2-7,TRBD2,CASSISGSSYEQYF,TGTGCCAGCAGTATTAGCGGGTCAAGCTACGAGCAGTACTTC